This entry lists 3 T cell receptor beta chains sequenced from one sample in a study of shared clonotypes between healthy human individuals. CD8 cells regarded as naive lacked CD45RO, were positively chosen for CCR7, and omitted terminally differentiated effector memory CD45RA+ cells. Here immunoSEQ multiplex PCR was the method, and the copy in TCRdb shows in-frame clones only, minus some. This table holds fewer than 1 million clones, about 96% found once. Sequencing was done on a sample of naive CD8+ T cells sorted from blood. The receptor set was obtained from a man aged 30-40 years in good health.

The gene calls are TRBV11-2 and TRBJ2-7; perhaps D is TRBD1 or TRBD2 (5 bases each). CDR1 is SGHAT, CDR2 FQNNGV, per germline. V was shortened by 3 bases and J by 5 bases, with 8 bases between the two germline ends. The length of the CDR3 is 12 residues. CDR3 bases: TGTGCCAGCAGCTTGGGGACCCACGAGCAGTACTTC. Its protein product is CASSLGTHEQYF.

This clone appeared a single time. The gene calls are TRBV9 and TRBJ1-3; 7 bases map to TRBD1. CDR1 is SGDLS and CDR2 is YYNGEE in the germline V gene. The CDR3 runs to 18 residues. Trimming took 0 bases from V and 0 from J; bases not matched to a gene: 9. CDR3 loop: CASSVDPTDRVSGNTIYF. CDR3 DNA: TGTGCCAGCAGCGTAGACCCTACCGACAGGGTCTCTGGAAACACCATATATTTT.

The chain links TRBV7-6 to TRBJ2-1; 13 nucleotides match TRBD2. V lost 1 base and J lost 0; bases outside the gene matches: 9. Germline lookup yields CDR1 SGHVS and CDR2 FNYEAQ. The CDR3 totals 20 residues. The CDR3 sequence: CASSLGAGLAGVGSYNEQFF. The CDR3 coding sequence is TGTGCCAGCAGCTTAGGGGCCGGACTAGCGGGAGTAGGCTCCTACAATGAGCAGTTCTTC. Full variable domain (outside the CDR3, taken from reference TRBV7-6 and TRBJ2-1): GAGVSQSPRYKVTKRGQDVALRCDPISGHVSLYWYRQALGQGPEFLTYFNYEAQQDKSGLPNDRFSAERPEGSISTLTIQRTEQRDSAMYRCASSLGAGLAGVGSYNEQFFGPGTRLTVL.